These T cell receptor beta chains were read from a single sample in a study of radiotherapy plus CTLA-4 blockade in lung cancer. Clones were read by immunoSEQ multiplex PCR, and TCRdb kept only the in-frame ones, dropping some. The table records tens of thousands of clones, about 72% of them present only once. Sequences were derived from peripheral blood, sampled from a patient treated with radiotherapy plus ipilimumab. The origin of the receptors is a human donor with non-small cell lung cancer who had a complete response to radiotherapy plus ipilimumab. Each CDR3 is given with its conserved first and last residue. Fields, in order: CDR3 length, D gene, J gene, clone size, V gene, CDR3 DNA, CDR3 protein. D genes are given only for firm matches. Rows may omit the clone size; those that give it use once, few, many or a size class.

16,TRBD2,TRBJ2-3,NA,TRBV10-3,TGTGCCATCAGTGGGACTAGCGGGTCGTCCACAGATACGCAGTATTTT,CAISGTSGSSTDTQYF
14,NA,TRBJ1-1,NA,TRBV2,TGTGCCAGCAGTGGGGGACCTACATACGGGGGAGCTTTCTTT,CASSGGPTYGGAFF
14,NA,TRBJ2-3,few,TRBV7-9,TGTGCCAGCAGCCGCGACTCATCCCCAGATACGCAGTATTTT,CASSRDSSPDTQYF
12,NA,TRBJ1-2,NA,TRBV7-9,TGTGCCAGCAGCTTAGACCCCTATGGCTACACCTTC,CASSLDPYGYTF
14,NA,TRBJ2-5,NA,TRBV15,TGTGCCACCAGCAGAGGGGGGGCTGGAGAGACCCAGTACTTC,CATSRGGAGETQYF
16,TRBD1,TRBJ1-1,NA,TRBV19,TGTGCCAGTAGTCCTCAGGGGGGATTCATGAACACTGAAGCTTTCTTT,CASSPQGGFMNTEAFF
15,NA,TRBJ1-2,NA,TRBV4-3,TGCGCCAGCAGCCAAGGCCGGGGCCTCAACTATGGCTACACCTTC,CASSQGRGLNYGYTF
14,NA,TRBJ2-1,NA,TRBV5-4,TGTGCCAGCAGCGCCGACTTGGCCGGGGATGAGCAGTTCTTC,CASSADLAGDEQFF
16,TRBD1,TRBJ2-1,once,TRBV25-1,TGTGCCAGCAGCGAGGGGACAGCAAGGAGGTACAATGAGCAGTTCTTC,CASSEGTARRYNEQFF
17,NA,TRBJ2-6,NA,TRBV30,TGTGCCTGGAGTCGCCTCCGACGGGCCTCTGGGGCCAACGTCCTGACTTTC,CAWSRLRRASGANVLTF
15,TRBD2,TRBJ2-3,NA,TRBV10-3,TGTGCCATCAAGCCTCTAGCGGGAGGCATAGATACGCAGTATTTT,CAIKPLAGGIDTQYF
15,NA,TRBJ1-3,NA,TRBV21-1,TGTGCCAGCAGCAAAGGGAGGGCCTCCGGAAACACCATATATTTT,CASSKGRASGNTIYF
13,NA,TRBJ2-2,NA,TRBV7-6,TGTGCCAGCAGCTTTCAGGGAACCGGGGAGCTGTTTTTT,CASSFQGTGELFF
16,TRBD2,TRBJ2-1,NA,TRBV6-5,TGTGCCAGCAGTTACGTGGGGACTAGCGGGTACAATGAGCAGTTCTTC,CASSYVGTSGYNEQFF
15,NA,TRBJ1-1,NA,TRBV5-1,TGCGCCAGCAGCGTCCAATCTCAGGGGAACACTGAAGCTTTCTTT,CASSVQSQGNTEAFF
13,NA,TRBJ1-3,NA,TRBV4-1,TGCGCCAGCAGCCGGGAACAGGGAAACACCATATATTTT,CASSREQGNTIYF
13,NA,TRBJ2-7,NA,TRBV27,TGTGCCAGCAGTATGTGGGGGCCCTCCGAGCAGTACTTC,CASSMWGPSEQYF
15,TRBD2,TRBJ2-1,NA,TRBV5-1,TGCGCCAGCACCCCTAGCGGGGCAGTCGGAAATGAGCAGTTCTTC,CASTPSGAVGNEQFF
16,NA,TRBJ2-2,NA,TRBV11-2,TGTGCCAGCAGCTTTCTGCCGGGGCCGAACACCGGGGAGCTGTTTTTT,CASSFLPGPNTGELFF
15,NA,TRBJ1-2,few,TRBV6-5,TGTGCCAGCAGTTACCAGGGGTTTATTCCTTATGGCTACACCTTC,CASSYQGFIPYGYTF
13,NA,TRBJ1-6,once,TRBV10-3,TGTGCCATCAGTGAGTCAGGGGATAAGCCCCTCCACTTT,CAISESGDKPLHF
16,NA,TRBJ1-5,NA,TRBV6-1,TGTGCCAGCAGTGAAGGCGGGGGATGGAACAATCAGCCCCAGCATTTT,CASSEGGGWNNQPQHF
14,NA,TRBJ2-2,NA,TRBV25-1,TGTGCCAGCAGTGAATTCAAGACCACCGGGGAGCTGTTTTTT,CASSEFKTTGELFF
15,NA,TRBJ1-5,NA,TRBV7-2,TGTGCCAGCAGCTTAGCCCCGAAGAACAATCAGCCCCAGCATTTT,CASSLAPKNNQPQHF
14,TRBD1,TRBJ2-3,NA,TRBV5-1,TGCGCCAGCAGCCCGGACAGGGGAACAGATACGCAGTATTTT,CASSPDRGTDTQYF